Following are 5 T cell receptor beta chains from one sample sequenced in a study of T cell responses to AZD1222 COVID-19 vaccine. Method: immunoSEQ multiplex PCR; TCRdb's copy keeps in-frame clones and lacks some. The data show over 70,000 clones, about 74% seen once. The specimen comprised peripheral blood, sampled 28 days after the second dose of the MenACWY control vaccine. The receptor set was obtained from an adult who received the MenACWY meningococcal vaccine as a control.

This sequence joins TRBV5-1 and TRBJ1-2; D gene ambiguous. Germline V gene lookup returns CDR1 SGHRS and CDR2 YFSETQ. The V end lost 2 bases, the J end lost 8 bases, and 16 bases lay between the germline ends. This CDR3 is 14 amino acids long. The DNA for the CDR3 is TGCGCCAGCAGCTTTAACACGATCTCTGACGGCTACACCTTC. It codes for CASSFNTISDGYTF.

This chain uses TRBV9 with TRBJ2-7; 7 nucleotides match TRBD2. Germline lookup yields CDR1 SGDLS and CDR2 YYNGEE. V lost 0 bases, J lost 7 bases, and 13 bases stayed unmatched. The length of the CDR3 is 16 residues. CDR3 nucleotides: TGTGCCAGCAGCGTAGCTTCTACGGGAGGAGTAAATGAGCAGTACTTC. Translating it yields CASSVASTGGVNEQYF.

Remarks on this clone: Since a much larger clone is just one base distant, this may be a read error. The CDR3: CASSHTGELFF. The CDR3 coding sequence is TGTGCCAGCAGCCACACCGGGGAGCTGTTTTTT. The chain links TRBV28 to TRBJ2-2; the D is unclear. With 6 bases removed from V and 3 bases from J, the gap between germline ends came to 2 bases. Germline V CDR1 and CDR2: MDHEN, SYDVKM. CDR3 length equals 11 residues.

This clone has only one observation. The chain couples TRBV28 to TRBJ2-7; tentatively, D is TRBD2 (5 bases). This CDR3 has 15 residues. The ends were cut back, 3 bases at V and 2 bases at J, with 14 bases in the middle. Germline V lookup: CDR1 MDHEN, CDR2 SYDVKM. Written as DNA, the CDR3 is TGTGCCAGCAGTTTCGGAGGTTCTACTACCTACGAGCAGTACTTC. This sequence encodes CASSFGGSTTYEQYF.

The chain uses TRBV11-2 and TRBJ2-1, with D tentatively TRBD1 (5 bases). The germline V gene has CDR1 SGHAT and CDR2 FQNNGV. This CDR3 has 13 residues. Trimming stripped 6 bases from V and 4 bases from J, with 10 bases between. CDR3 residues: CASSMTAYNEQFF. CDR3 coding DNA: TGTGCCAGCAGTATGACAGCGTACAATGAGCAGTTCTTC.